This entry lists 30 T cell receptor beta chains sequenced from one sample in a study of cytomegalovirus exposure and HLA in healthy donors. With 60 Vbeta and 13 Jbeta primers, the PCR was carried out. The repertoire was sequenced with immunoSEQ multiplex PCR; TCRdb's copy has only in-frame clones and lacks some. The sample consists of 150,000 to 200,000 clones, approximately 85% of them appearing once. The sample was PBMCs. Source of these receptors: a man between 18 and 29 years old in good health and CMV-seropositive.

This chain joins TRBV6-1 and TRBJ2-7; 8 bases agree with TRBD1. CDR1 is MNHNS, CDR2 SASEGT, per germline. The CDR3 is 12 residues long. V shed 10 bases and J 4 bases; nucleotides not matched to a gene: 6. The CDR3 region has the DNA TGTGCCACCCGGGACAGGCCTTACGAGCAGTACTTC. It codes for CATRDRPYEQYF.

On this clone itself: Germline is not matched at one junction end, which may reflect a read error. The V and J genes are TRBV5-4 and TRBJ2-3, with 7 bases aligning to TRBD2. The CDR3 covers 16 residues. Per germline, CDR1 SGHNT and CDR2 YYREEE (reference sequence). The CDR3 loop reads CASSLGGGPNTDMQYF. The CDR3 DNA sequence: TGTGCCAGCAGCTTGGGCGGGGGTCCAAACACAGATATGCAGTATTTT.

This clone was found a few times. The CDR3 region has the DNA TGTGCCAGCAGTTACTCGCGGGGGATCTATCAGCCCCAGCATTTT. This translates into CASSYSRGIYQPQHF. V is TRBV6-6 and J is TRBJ1-5; tentatively, D is TRBD1 (5 bases). Trimming pared 0 bases from V and 5 bases from J, leaving 11 bases between. The CDR3 runs 15 residues. Looked up from germline, CDR1 is MNHNY and CDR2 is SVGAGI (reference sequence).

The V and J genes are TRBV7-6 and TRBJ2-3, with D unclear. CDR1 and CDR2 from the germline V gene are SGHVS and FNYEAQ. The germline V and J ends were trimmed by 0 bases and 3 bases, with 7 bases remaining between them. This CDR3 has 14 residues. Written as DNA, the CDR3 is TGTGCCAGCAGCTTAGCGGGCGAGACAGATACGCAGTATTTT. Its protein product is CASSLAGETDTQYF.

The J gene is TRBJ2-7, the V gene TRBV6-1, with D tentatively TRBD1 (6 bases). V was trimmed by 4 bases and J by 4 bases, leaving 17 bases between them. CDR1 and CDR2 (germline): MNHNS, SASEGT. CDR3 length: 15 residues. DNA of the CDR3: TGTGCCAGCAGTGTGGTCCCGGAAGGGGGATACGAGCAGTACTTC. Protein: CASSVVPEGGYEQYF.

This chain links TRBV12-5 with TRBJ2-1; 12 nucleotides line up with TRBD1. J gave up 2 bases and V 0 bases, and 14 bases lay outside the gene matches. CDR1 is LGHNT, CDR2 FRNRAP, per germline. The CDR3 length is 21 residues. The CDR3 coding sequence is TGTGCTAGTGGTTTGGTCAACAAGGGACAGGGGGCGCCCCGCACCTACAATGAGCAGTTCTTC. Translated, it gives CASGLVNKGQGAPRTYNEQFF.

V usage is TRBV9 and J usage is TRBJ1-1; D perhaps matches TRBD1 (5 bases). The V end was cut by 4 bases, the J end by 3 bases, with 13 bases between. The CDR3 is made up of 14 amino acids. Looked up from germline, CDR1 is SGDLS and CDR2 is YYNGEE. The chain's CDR3 is CASSPSGAYTEAFF. CDR3 DNA sequence: TGTGCCAGCAGCCCTAGTGGGGCCTACACTGAAGCTTTCTTT.

This sequence joins TRBV6-1 and TRBJ2-7; D is possibly TRBD2 (5 bases). Germline CDR1 MNHNS, CDR2 SASEGT. Trimming shortened V by 6 bases and J by 4 bases, and 13 bases separated the two germline ends. This CDR3 region has 13 residues. CDR3 bases: TGTGCCAGCAGCCGAGGAAGGGAGTACGAGCAGTACTTC. It encodes CASSRGREYEQYF.

The rearrangement joins TRBV6-6 to TRBJ2-7; tentative D call: TRBD2 (6 bases). Germline CDR1 and CDR2: MNHNY and SVGAGI (reference sequence). This CDR3 is 12 amino acids long. Trimming stripped 2 bases from V and 6 bases from J, with 8 bases between. The CDR3 nucleotides are TGTGCCAGCAGTTACGGAGGGCGCGAGCAGTACTTC. Protein: CASSYGGREQYF.

This chain connects TRBV19 to TRBJ2-2; tentative D call: TRBD1 (6 bases). The CDR3 spans 13 residues. Trimming cost V 9 bases and J 5 bases, with 13 bases left between them. CDR1 and CDR2 (germline): LNHDA, SQIVND (reference sequence). CDR3 sequence (DNA): TGTGCCAGCCTTTTCGACAGGACCGGGGAGCTGTTTTTT. Its protein product is CASLFDRTGELFF.

The J gene is TRBJ2-1, the V gene TRBV5-6; 8 bases align to TRBD2. J lost 8 bases, V lost 0 bases, and 7 bases had no gene match. The CDR3 totals 15 residues. Germline lookup yields CDR1 SGHDT and CDR2 YYEEEE. In nucleotides, the CDR3 is TGTGCCAGCAGCTTGGCCGGGGGGGGCTATCATGAGCAGTTCTTC. As protein: CASSLAGGGYHEQFF.

This clone was seen once. The V and J genes are TRBV11-1 and TRBJ2-7; 10 nucleotides agree with TRBD1. Per germline, CDR1 SGHAT and CDR2 FQDESV (reference sequence). Losses at the gene ends were 3 bases for V and 0 bases for J; bases not matched to a gene: 2. The CDR3 spans 15 residues. The chain's CDR3 is CASSLGQGISYEQYF. The CDR3 DNA follows: TGTGCCAGCAGCTTGGGACAGGGGATCTCCTACGAGCAGTACTTC.

This chain joins TRBV27 and TRBJ2-7; 7 bases are a match to TRBD1. Germline V gene sequence: CDR1 MNHEY, CDR2 SMNVEV (reference sequence). The ends lost 3 bases at V and 3 bases at J; junction bases unmatched: 8. There are 15 residues in the CDR3. CDR3 sequence reads: CASSFGRQGSYEQYF. The CDR3 nucleotides are TGTGCCAGCAGTTTTGGGCGACAGGGAAGCTACGAGCAGTACTTC.

The V gene is TRBV5-6, the J gene TRBJ2-3, with D perhaps TRBD2 (6 bases). V lost 1 base and J 1 base, leaving 10 bases between the germline ends. This CDR3 is built from 15 residues. CDR1 is SGHDT and CDR2 is YYEEEE in the germline V gene. The CDR3 region has the DNA TGTGCCAGCAGCTTGAGGACGGGGGGCACAGATACGCAGTATTTT. It yields the protein CASSLRTGGTDTQYF.

The rearrangement uses TRBV5-8 and TRBJ1-4; no clear D. Germline V CDR1 and CDR2: SGHTS, YDEGEE. This CDR3 has 17 amino acids. V dropped 0 bases and J dropped 2 bases, with 14 bases sitting between them. The CDR3 region has the DNA TGTGCCAGCAGCTTGGTCGGGGAAGGAGAGACTAATGAAAAACTGTTTTTT. Translated: CASSLVGEGETNEKLFF.

The chain joins TRBV7-9 to TRBJ2-7; no clear D. V was trimmed by 1 base and J by 1 base, leaving 11 bases between them. The germline V gene has CDR1 SEHNR and CDR2 FQNEAQ (reference sequence). CDR3 length: 15 residues. DNA for the CDR3: TGTGCCAGCAGCTTAGACCGAGCCGAATCCTACGAGCAGTACTTC. It is translated as CASSLDRAESYEQYF.

The genes are TRBV20-1 and TRBJ2-4, with no clear D. CDR3 length equals 11 residues. V gave up 7 bases and J gave up 6 bases, with 10 bases separating them. The germline V gene encodes CDR1 DFQATT and CDR2 SNEGSKA (reference sequence). CDR3 amino acids: CSVTRVNIQYF. DNA of the CDR3: TGCAGTGTTACCCGGGTAAACATTCAGTACTTC.

CDR3 nucleotide sequence: TGTGCCAGCAGCCAAGGGAAAAAAAACGGAACCGAGGACTCGTCGAACACCGGGGAGCTGTTTTTT. This codes for CASSQGKKNGTEDSSNTGELFF. J is TRBJ2-2 and V is TRBV14; a possible D gene is TRBD2 (5 bases). V lost 1 base and J lost 0, with 27 bases in between. Germline V gene data show CDR1 as SGHDN and CDR2 as FVKESK. The CDR3 sequence is 22 residues long.

The V gene is TRBV6-1, the J gene TRBJ2-5; D not certain. The germline V and J ends were trimmed by 3 bases and 5 bases, with 7 bases remaining between them. CDR1 is MNHNS, CDR2 SASEGT, per germline. The CDR3 loop spans 12 amino acids. In DNA, the CDR3 is TGTGCCAGCAGTGACGGTCCGGAGACCCAGTACTTC. Its protein is CASSDGPETQYF.

This rearrangement joins TRBV4-1 to TRBJ1-1; 8 nucleotides agree with TRBD1. V was pared by 4 bases and J by 2 bases, with 6 bases of the junction left unmatched. CDR1 and CDR2 (germline): MGHRA, YSYEKL. The CDR3 length is 15 residues. CDR3 loop: CASSLRTGTNTEAFF. Written as DNA, the CDR3 is TGCGCCAGCAGCCTTCGGACAGGGACCAACACTGAAGCTTTCTTT.

By share, this clone ranks as medium-sized (0.01 to 0.1%). The chain recombines TRBV2 with TRBJ2-7; 15 bases match TRBD2. The junction had 4 bases not matched to a gene; V was cut back by 6 bases and J by 4 bases. Germline lookup yields CDR1 SNHLY and CDR2 FYNNEI. The CDR3 contains 15 residues. The DNA for the CDR3 is TGTGCCAGCAGGCGCGGGACTAGCGGGGGGTACGAGCAGTACTTC. This encodes CASRRGTSGGYEQYF.

This chain joins TRBV7-9 and TRBJ2-7; no firm D call. The germline V gene has CDR1 SEHNR and CDR2 FQNEAQ (reference sequence). V was clipped by 3 bases and J by 5 bases, with 14 bases between them. The CDR3 has 14 residues. The CDR3 here is CASSFSQTYNEQYF. For the CDR3, the DNA is TGTGCCAGCAGCTTCTCACAGACGTACAACGAGCAGTACTTC.

This chain joins TRBV29-1 and TRBJ1-4; 7 bases agree with TRBD1. This CDR3 has 13 residues. V was pared by 1 base and J by 4 bases, with 0 bases of the junction left unmatched. Germline CDR1 reads SQVTM; CDR2 reads ANQGSEA. The CDR3 coding sequence is TGCAGCGTTGAAGGGGACAGTAATGAAAAACTGTTTTTT. Residues: CSVEGDSNEKLFF.

J is TRBJ2-6 and V is TRBV25-1; the D gene is possibly TRBD2 (6 bases). The CDR3 contains 16 residues. Germline loops: CDR1 MGHDK, CDR2 SYGVNS. The V end was cut by 6 bases, the J end by 0 bases, with 12 bases between. CDR3 in DNA: TGTGCCAGCAGGGGACTGCCTAACTCTGGGGCCAACGTCCTGACTTTC. Translating gives CASRGLPNSGANVLTF.

The chain recombines TRBV5-5 with TRBJ2-3, with D perhaps matching TRBD1 (5 bases). Trimming removed 2 bases from V and 3 bases from J, with 16 bases in between. Germline V lookup: CDR1 SGHKS, CDR2 YYEKEE (reference sequence). The CDR3 extends over 16 amino acids. CDR3 sequence (DNA): TGTGCCAGCAGCTTAGGCAGGGCCGTTATAACAGATACGCAGTATTTT. It is translated as CASSLGRAVITDTQYF. Filled out from reference TRBV5-5 and TRBJ2-3, the complete variable domain reads DAGVTQSPTHLIKTRGQQVTLRCSPISGHKSVSWYQQVLGQGPQFIFQYYEKEERGRGNFPDRFSARQFPNYSSELNVNALLLGDSALYLCASSLGRAVITDTQYFGPGTRLTVL.

The J gene is TRBJ2-7, the V gene TRBV25-1; no firm D call. Germline assignment: CDR1 MGHDK and CDR2 SYGVNS. The CDR3 is 11 residues long. Trimming removed 8 bases at V and 5 bases at J, with 10 bases between. The CDR3 sequence is CASATSNEQYF. The CDR3 DNA reads TGTGCCAGCGCCACCAGTAACGAGCAGTACTTC.

The gene calls are TRBV19 and TRBJ2-5; TRBD2 aligns across 10 bases. The closer fit of TRBJ2-7 to the DNA end suggests the J call may be wrong. The CDR3 is 14 residues long. Germline values: CDR1 LNHDA, CDR2 SQIVND (reference sequence). In DNA, the CDR3 is TGTGCCAGTAGTACGACTAGCGGGCTATACGAGCAGTACTTC. It yields the protein CASSTTSGLYEQYF.

This sequence joins TRBV27 and TRBJ1-2, with D hard to call. Germline V gene lookup returns CDR1 MNHEY and CDR2 SMNVEV (reference sequence). The CDR3 spans 15 residues. Between the trimmed V and J ends, which lost 3 bases and 0 bases, there was a span of 11 bases. The CDR3 region has the DNA TGTGCCAGCAGTTTTGACCCGCGGGCTAACTATGGCTACACCTTC. Amino acids: CASSFDPRANYGYTF.

This chain joins TRBV5-1 and TRBJ2-5, with 9 bases fitting TRBD1. The CDR3 loop spans 15 amino acids. Germline loops: CDR1 SGHRS, CDR2 YFSETQ. The junction had 12 bases not matched to a gene; V was cut back by 1 base and J by 11 bases. The CDR3 region is CASSLMGQGTSEQYF. DNA of the CDR3: TGCGCCAGCAGCTTGATGGGACAGGGTACGTCAGAGCAGTACTTC.

The chain combines TRBV11-2 with TRBJ2-7; D is ambiguous. The CDR3 covers 12 residues. Trimming cost V 1 base and J 2 bases, with 3 bases left between them. Germline loops: CDR1 SGHAT, CDR2 FQNNGV. This CDR3 is CASSLAAYEQYF. Here the CDR3 DNA reads TGTGCCAGCAGCTTAGCCGCCTACGAGCAGTACTTC.